The source of this TCR beta chain is a study of OX40 agonist ivuxolimab in advanced cancers. Study results and limitations: What antigens the expanded peripheral T cells recognized was never established.

By sample share, this clone is hyperexpanded (1% or more). The target antigen is unknown. Clones were read by immunoSEQ multiplex PCR, and TCRdb kept only the in-frame ones, dropping some. Among approximately 62,000 clones, about 91% were seen once, and the ten largest hold roughly 13%. Germline-derived CDR1 and CDR2 are LNHDA and SQIVND (reference sequence). Unmatched junction bases numbered 2, after V lost 3 bases and J lost 3 bases. The CDR3 covers 13 residues. The gene calls are TRBV19 and TRBJ2-7; 7 positions agree with TRBD2. This specimen consisted of CD4+ or CD8+ T cells sorted from blood, obtained in a trial of the OX40 agonist ivuxolimab. This receptor was taken from an adult with an advanced solid tumor such as melanoma, head and neck, liver or kidney cancer. The CDR3 nucleotides read TGTGCCAGTAGTATGCGGGGGTACTACGAGCAGTACTTC. Protein: CASSMRGYYEQYF.